This T cell receptor (beta chain) was captured in a study of T cells in Graves' hyperthyroidism and ophthalmopathy (dated by TCRdb to about 2019). At the level of the whole study: Peripheral blood was sampled at the time of initial diagnosis, prior to any treatment. TCR V-J signatures able to tell the groups apart were searched for in a discovery cohort of 90 to 100 patients, of whom 40 to 45 had Graves' ophthalmopathy and under 65 had stable Graves' hyperthyroidism. An independent validation cohort of around 20 hyperthyroidism patients and approximately 15 patients who later progressed to ophthalmopathy tested prospective prediction of ophthalmopathy. For training and testing, the 100 or so patients in the discovery cohort were randomly divided in a 7:3 ratio. The study also compared thyroid tissue and blood T-cell repertoires from several Graves' hyperthyroidism patients. After sampling, hyperthyroidism patients received methimazole starting at 30 mg daily, and ophthalmopathy patients received high-dose intravenous methylprednisolone. According to the paper, TCR Vbeta CDR3 sequencing was carried out on 135 peripheral blood samples, which came from 40 to 45 ophthalmopathy, 80 or so hyperthyroidism and roughly 17 progressor patients. Study-wide findings and limitations: In validation, progression to ophthalmopathy was predicted by the model with roughly 71% sensitivity and 72.22% specificity, a median of approximately 6.5 months before onset. Most expanded thyroid clonotypes (frequency above 0.001) were also detected in blood, suggesting blood repertoires may reflect thyroid immune responses. Sample size was not statistically predetermined, and investigators were not blinded to group allocation. A 13 V-J signature model separated ophthalmopathy from stable hyperthyroidism, with approximately 86% sensitivity and about 81% specificity in cross-validation and 80%/75% in testing.

The CDR3 runs 16 residues from the cysteine to the phenylalanine. The only DNA kept is the CDR3, 48 bases in frame from the first base. V is shortened by 9 bases, J by 0 bases, and the region joining them spans 20 bases. CDR1 SGHTA and CDR2 FQGNSA were looked up in the germline V gene. A few counts support this clonotype. Its antigen remains unidentified. No base-level quality is on record; no much larger clone is a single base apart. Amplification of TCR beta CDR3 regions was carried out from RNA transcripts. The TCR CDR3 was subjected to a first round of RT-PCR using the HTBI primer set and the Qiagen OneStep RT-PCR kit. A second multiplex PCR round built the libraries, followed by size selection and purification. Sequencing of the libraries was done on an Illumina HiSeq2000 using paired-end 100 bp reads. The paper's processing steps were these. SOAPnuke was used to process the raw data, with reads discarded if the reads contained adapters or uncalled bases, had a mean Phred below 15, or lacked an exact constant-primer or identifier match. COPE v1.2.5 was used to merge the high-quality paired reads, and each unique nucleotide sequence was defined as a clonotype. MiTCR v1.1 was used to align the clonotypes against IMGT TRBV, TRBD and TRBJ reference segments. The analysis was restricted to V-J combinations with a frequency above 0.0001, which together covered just over 98% of the repertoires. A TCS score was defined as the ratio between F50 (clonal expansion) and ExV (chaos), using BLOSUM62-based TCRdist between CDR3 peptides within each V-J. Welch's t-statistics and random forest reduced fewer than 600 V-J features to around 14, which were used in a naive Bayes classifier (R e1071). TCRdb reworked the public reads: Q25 trimming with fastp, MiXCR clone assembly, productive beta chains retained. Every distinct CDR3 protein forms one entry, paired with its most common genes and DNA. TCRdb, not the original authors, processed these V and J calls. The sample table contains about 640,000 distinct CDR3 sequences; only one count was recorded for 20% to 25% of them. The ten largest make up approximately 30% of the sample.

Ophthalmopathy patients had moderately to severely active disease, Clinical Activity Score of at least 3, NOSPECS grade of at least 4, and duration under 3 months. The study excluded patients with uncontrolled infections, other autoimmune diseases, pregnancy or lactation. Diagnoses were based on clinical symptoms, serum thyroxine and TRAb, thyroid ultrasound and orbital computed tomography. Ficoll-Paque density gradient centrifugation was used to isolate PBMCs from about 10 ml of fresh peripheral blood. Total RNA was extracted with Trizol reagent, and quality was checked on an Agilent 2100 Bioanalyzer.

The sequence was obtained from a young man with Graves' ophthalmopathy. The sequencing input was blood. The V gene is TRBV7-2 and the J gene is TRBJ1-1, with TRBD1 perhaps the D gene, on 6 matching bases. The CDR3 amino acid sequence is: CASIKQGRTMNTEAFF. The nucleotides are TGTGCCAGTATTAAACAGGGACGGACTATGAACACTGAAGCTTTCTTT.